The clone carrying this T cell receptor beta chain was recorded once. No antigen is known for it. The assay used was immunoSEQ (version v3.0), run at survey level. The sequencing target was about 35,000-55,000 T-cell genomes per sample. Only in-frame clones appear in the TCRdb table, and some are missing; sequencing was by immunoSEQ multiplex PCR. The sample consists of under 20,000 clones, roughly 73% of them appearing once. The J segment lost 3 bases and the V segment lost 3 bases, leaving 2 bases of the junction unmatched. This CDR3 is built from 13 residues. In germline, CDR1 is KGHSH, CDR2 LQKENI. These data come from a study of long-term antiretroviral therapy in people with HIV. Study-wide results and caveats: Blood was collected between 2004 and 2017, possibly under older ART regimens.

The source is a man aged 25-45 years with HIV. The rearrangement joins TRBV18 to TRBJ2-7, with 7 bases fitting TRBD1. Sequencing used unsorted PBMCs, obtained approximately 2.2 years before starting antiretroviral therapy. CDR3 region: CASSPGQLYEQYF. As DNA, the CDR3 is TGTGCCAGCTCACCGGGACAGCTCTACGAGCAGTACTTC.